This TCR beta chain was documented in a study of T cell repertoires in cytomegalovirus infection. At the level of the study: A matching HLA type, together with CMV infection, was signaled by public TCR beta signatures. General study points: Totalled public TCR beta family frequency picked out people who carried CMV plus the relevant HLA. Dominating the ex vivo response were HLA-C-restricted CMV-specific TCR beta clonotypes.

Germline V gives CDR1 SQVTM, CDR2 ANQGSEA. Deletions cut 3 bases from V and 4 bases from J, with 18 bases between. This CDR3 spans 15 amino acids. There are many counts of this clonotype. What it binds is not known. Using its own MiXCR run on the reads, TCRdb lists one record per CDR3 protein. The repertoire holds roughly 320,000 distinct CDR3 sequences, with 9.6% as singletons. The gene calls are TRBV29-1 and TRBJ1-2, with D possibly being TRBD1 (6 bases). Sequenced: PBMCs. The receptor was isolated from a human donor in good health (CMV status not recorded). Some clones in this sample may be carry-over from other donors' samples. CDR3 in DNA: TGCAGCGTTGACCAACAGGGCGGGTTAGGCTATGGCTACACCTTC. Its translation is CSVDQQGGLGYGYTF.